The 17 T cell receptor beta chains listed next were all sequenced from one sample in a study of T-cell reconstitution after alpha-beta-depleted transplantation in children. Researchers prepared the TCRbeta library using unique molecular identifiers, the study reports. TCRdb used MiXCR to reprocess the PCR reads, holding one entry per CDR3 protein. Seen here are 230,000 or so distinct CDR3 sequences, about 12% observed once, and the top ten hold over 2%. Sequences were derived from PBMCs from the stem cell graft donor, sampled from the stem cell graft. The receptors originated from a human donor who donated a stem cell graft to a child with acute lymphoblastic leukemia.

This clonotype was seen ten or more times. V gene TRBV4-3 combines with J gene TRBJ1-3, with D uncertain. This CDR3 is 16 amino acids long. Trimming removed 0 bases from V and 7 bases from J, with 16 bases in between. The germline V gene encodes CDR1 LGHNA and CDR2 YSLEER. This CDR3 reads CASSQEGNPPDNTIYF. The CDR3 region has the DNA TGCGCCAGCAGCCAAGAAGGAAATCCCCCCGACAACACCATATATTTT.

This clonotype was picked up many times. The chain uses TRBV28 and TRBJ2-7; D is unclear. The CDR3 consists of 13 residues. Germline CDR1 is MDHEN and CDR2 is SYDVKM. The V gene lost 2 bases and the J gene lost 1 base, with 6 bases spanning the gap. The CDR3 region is CASSLRRSYEQYF. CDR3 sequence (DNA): TGTGCCAGCAGTTTACGCCGATCCTACGAGCAGTACTTC.

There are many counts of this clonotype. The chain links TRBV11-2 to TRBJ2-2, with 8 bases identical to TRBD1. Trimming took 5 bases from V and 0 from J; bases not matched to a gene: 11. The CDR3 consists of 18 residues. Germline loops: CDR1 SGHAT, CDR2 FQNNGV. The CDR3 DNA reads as TGTGCCAGCAGCCAGCACCGCCCGGGACAGGCGAACACCGGGGAGCTGTTTTTT. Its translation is CASSQHRPGQANTGELFF.

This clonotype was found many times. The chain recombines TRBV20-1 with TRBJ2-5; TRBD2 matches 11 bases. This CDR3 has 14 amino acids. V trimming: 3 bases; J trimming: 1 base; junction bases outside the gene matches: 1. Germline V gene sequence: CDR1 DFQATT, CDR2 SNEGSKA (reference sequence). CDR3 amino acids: CSARGTSGQETQYF. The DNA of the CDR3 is TGCAGTGCTAGGGGGACTAGCGGCCAAGAGACCCAGTACTTC.

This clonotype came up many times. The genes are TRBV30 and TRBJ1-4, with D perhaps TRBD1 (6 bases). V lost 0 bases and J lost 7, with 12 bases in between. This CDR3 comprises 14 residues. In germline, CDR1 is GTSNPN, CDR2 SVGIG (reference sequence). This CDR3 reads CAWSVRGAREKLFF. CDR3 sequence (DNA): TGTGCCTGGAGTGTACGGGGGGCGCGTGAAAAACTGTTTTTT.

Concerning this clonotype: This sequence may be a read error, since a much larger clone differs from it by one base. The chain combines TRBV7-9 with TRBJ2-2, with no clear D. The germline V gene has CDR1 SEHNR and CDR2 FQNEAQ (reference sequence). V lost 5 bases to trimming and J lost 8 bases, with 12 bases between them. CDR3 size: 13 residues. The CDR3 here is CASSQLATGELFF. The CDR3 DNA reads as TGTGCCAGCAGCCAGTTAGCAACGGGGGAGCTGTTTTTT.

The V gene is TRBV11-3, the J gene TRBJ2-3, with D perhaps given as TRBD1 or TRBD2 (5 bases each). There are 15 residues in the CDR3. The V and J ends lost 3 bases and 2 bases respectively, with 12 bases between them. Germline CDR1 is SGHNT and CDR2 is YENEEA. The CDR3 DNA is TGTGCCAGCAGCTTTTCTGGGACGGACACAGATACGCAGTATTTT. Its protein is CASSFSGTDTDTQYF.

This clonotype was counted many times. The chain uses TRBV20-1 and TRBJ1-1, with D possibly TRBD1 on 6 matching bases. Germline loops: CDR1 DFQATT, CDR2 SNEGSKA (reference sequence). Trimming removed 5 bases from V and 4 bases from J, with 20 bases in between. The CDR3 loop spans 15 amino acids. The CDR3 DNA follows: TGCAGTGCTGGAGGTTCAGGGGCGGGGGGCACTGAAGCTTTCTTT. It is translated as CSAGGSGAGGTEAFF.

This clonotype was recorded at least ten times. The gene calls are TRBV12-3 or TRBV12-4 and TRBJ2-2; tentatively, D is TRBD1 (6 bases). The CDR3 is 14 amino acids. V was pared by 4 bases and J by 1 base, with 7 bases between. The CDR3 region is CASSWTENTGELFF. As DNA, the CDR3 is TGTGCCAGCAGTTGGACAGAGAACACCGGGGAGCTGTTTTTT.

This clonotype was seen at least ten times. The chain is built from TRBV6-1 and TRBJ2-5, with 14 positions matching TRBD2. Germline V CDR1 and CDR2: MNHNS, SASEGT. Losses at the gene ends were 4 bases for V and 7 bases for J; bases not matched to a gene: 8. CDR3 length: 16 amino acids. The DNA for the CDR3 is TGTGCCAGCAGTGGGACTAGCGGGAGGAGCTCGGGGACCCAGTACTTC. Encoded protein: CASSGTSGRSSGTQYF.

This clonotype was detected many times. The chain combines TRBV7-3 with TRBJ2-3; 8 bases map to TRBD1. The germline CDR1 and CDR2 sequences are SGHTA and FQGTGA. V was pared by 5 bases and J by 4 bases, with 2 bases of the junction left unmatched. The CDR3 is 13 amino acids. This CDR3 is CASSRTGPDTQYF. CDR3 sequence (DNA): TGTGCCAGCAGCCGGACAGGGCCAGATACGCAGTATTTT.

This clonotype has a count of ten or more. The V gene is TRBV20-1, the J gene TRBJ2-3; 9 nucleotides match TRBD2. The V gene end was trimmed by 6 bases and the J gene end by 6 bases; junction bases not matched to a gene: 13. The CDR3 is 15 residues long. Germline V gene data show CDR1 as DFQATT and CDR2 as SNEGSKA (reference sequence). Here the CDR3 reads CSATDHSGRADTQYF. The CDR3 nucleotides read TGCAGTGCCACCGATCATAGCGGGAGAGCGGATACGCAGTATTTT.

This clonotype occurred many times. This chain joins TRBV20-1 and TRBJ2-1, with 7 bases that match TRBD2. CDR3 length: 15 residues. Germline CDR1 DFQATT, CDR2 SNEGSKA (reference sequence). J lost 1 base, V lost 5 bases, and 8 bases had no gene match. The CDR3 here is CSAQSGIGSYNEQFF. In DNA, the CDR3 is TGCAGTGCTCAGAGCGGGATAGGGTCCTACAATGAGCAGTTCTTC.

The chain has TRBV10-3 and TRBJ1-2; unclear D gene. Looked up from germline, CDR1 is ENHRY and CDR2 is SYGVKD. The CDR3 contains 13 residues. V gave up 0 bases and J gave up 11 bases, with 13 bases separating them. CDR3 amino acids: CAISESTGNGYTF. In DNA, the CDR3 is TGTGCCATCAGTGAGTCGACGGGGAACGGTTACACCTTC.

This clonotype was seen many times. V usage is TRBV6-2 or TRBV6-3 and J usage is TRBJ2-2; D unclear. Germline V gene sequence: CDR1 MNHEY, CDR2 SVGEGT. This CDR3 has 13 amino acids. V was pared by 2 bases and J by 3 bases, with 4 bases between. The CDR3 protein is CASSYGYTGELFF. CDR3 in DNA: TGTGCCAGCAGTTACGGATACACCGGGGAGCTGTTTTTT.

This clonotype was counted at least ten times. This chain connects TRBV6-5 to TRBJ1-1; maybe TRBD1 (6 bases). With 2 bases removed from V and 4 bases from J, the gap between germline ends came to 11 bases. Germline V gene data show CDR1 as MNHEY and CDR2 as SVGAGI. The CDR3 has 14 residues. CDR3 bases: TGTGCCAGCAGTTACGAGGGGGGTGGCACTGAAGCTTTCTTT. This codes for CASSYEGGGTEAFF.

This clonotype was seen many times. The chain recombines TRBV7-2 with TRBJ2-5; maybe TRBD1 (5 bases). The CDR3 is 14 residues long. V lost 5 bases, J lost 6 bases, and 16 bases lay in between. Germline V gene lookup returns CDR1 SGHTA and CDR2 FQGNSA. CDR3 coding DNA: TGTGCCAGCAGCCAAGGACACTCAGCAAAGACCCAGTACTTC. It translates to CASSQGHSAKTQYF.